This T cell receptor (beta chain) was sequenced in a study of graft-versus-host responses after intestinal transplantation. For the study at large: Each recipient received a multivisceral, liver-intestinal, or isolated intestinal graft.

The germline gives CDR1 SEHNR, CDR2 FQNEAQ (reference sequence). Trimming cost V 5 bases and J 6 bases, with 8 bases left between them. There are 12 residues in the CDR3. TCRdb's copy holds only in-frame clones and misses some; the assay was immunoSEQ multiplex PCR. The sample lists about 71,000 clones, roughly 91% occurring once. Of note for this clone: Its antigen is unidentified.

Study observations and caveats: Early after transplant, HvG declines were associated with peak levels of circulating GvH clones.

The V and J genes are TRBV7-9 and TRBJ2-1, with D uncertain. The receptor comes from a human donor who received an intestinal transplant. Sequenced here: unstimulated CD8+ T cells sorted from spleen or lymph node cells, sampled before intestinal transplant. The CDR3 loop is CASSLSVNEQFF. In nucleotides, the CDR3 is TGTGCCAGCAGCCTCAGCGTCAATGAGCAGTTCTTC.